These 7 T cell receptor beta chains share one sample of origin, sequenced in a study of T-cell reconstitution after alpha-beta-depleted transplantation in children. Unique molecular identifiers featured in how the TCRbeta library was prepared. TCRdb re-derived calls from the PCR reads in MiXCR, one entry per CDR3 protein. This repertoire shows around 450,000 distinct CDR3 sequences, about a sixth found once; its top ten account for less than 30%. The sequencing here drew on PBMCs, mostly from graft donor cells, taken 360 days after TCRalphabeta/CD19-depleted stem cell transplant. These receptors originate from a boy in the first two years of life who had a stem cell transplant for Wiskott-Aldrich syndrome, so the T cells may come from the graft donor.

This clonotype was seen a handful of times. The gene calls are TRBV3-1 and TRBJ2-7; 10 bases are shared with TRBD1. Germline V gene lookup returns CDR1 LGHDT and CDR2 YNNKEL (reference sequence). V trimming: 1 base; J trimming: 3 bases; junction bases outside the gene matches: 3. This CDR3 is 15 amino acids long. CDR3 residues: CASSQAGTGDYEQYF. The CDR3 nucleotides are TGTGCCAGCAGCCAAGCCGGGACAGGGGACTACGAGCAGTACTTC.

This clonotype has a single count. CDR3 in DNA: TGTGCCATCAGTTTGACTAGCGGGAGGTCTGCGGATGAGCAGTTCTTC. This encodes CAISLTSGRSADEQFF. This chain connects TRBV10-3 to TRBJ2-1, with 13 bases that match TRBD2. V gave up 5 bases and J gave up 8 bases; unmatched junction bases: 9. CDR3 length: 16 amino acids. Germline V gives CDR1 ENHRY, CDR2 SYGVKD.

The CDR3 is CASSEFPGTGAYEQFF. CDR3 DNA: TGTGCCAGCAGTGAATTCCCCGGGACAGGGGCATATGAGCAGTTCTTC. V and J are TRBV25-1 and TRBJ2-1, with TRBD1 identical over 10 bases. Germline assignment: CDR1 MGHDK and CDR2 SYGVNS. The CDR3 has 16 amino acids. Losses at the gene ends were 1 base for V and 8 bases for J; bases not matched to a gene: 8. The entire variable domain, with the rest obtained from reference TRBV25-1 and TRBJ2-1, is as follows: EADIYQTPRYLVIGTGKKITLECSQTMGHDKMYWYQQDPGMELHLIHYSYGVNSTEKGDLSSESTVSRIRTEHFPLTLESARPSHTSQYLCASSEFPGTGAYEQFFGPGTRLTVL.

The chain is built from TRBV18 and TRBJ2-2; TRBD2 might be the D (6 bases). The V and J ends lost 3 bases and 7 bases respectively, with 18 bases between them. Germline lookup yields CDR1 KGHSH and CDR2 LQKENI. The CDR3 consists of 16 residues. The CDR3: CASSPGTRGTDGELFF. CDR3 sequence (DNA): TGTGCCAGCTCACCGGGAACTCGCGGGACCGACGGGGAGCTGTTTTTT.

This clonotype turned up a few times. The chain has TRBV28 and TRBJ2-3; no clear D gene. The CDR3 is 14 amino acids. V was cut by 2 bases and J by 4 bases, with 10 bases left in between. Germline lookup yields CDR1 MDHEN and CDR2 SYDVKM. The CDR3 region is CASSLGQVADTQYF. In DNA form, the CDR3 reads TGTGCCAGCAGTTTAGGGCAGGTGGCAGATACGCAGTATTTT.

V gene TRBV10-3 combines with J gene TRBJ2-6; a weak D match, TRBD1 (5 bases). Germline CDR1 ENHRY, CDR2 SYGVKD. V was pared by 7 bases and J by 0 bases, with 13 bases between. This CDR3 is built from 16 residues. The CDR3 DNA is TGTGCCATCACGTCAGGGTGGGCCTCTGGGGCCAACGTCCTGACTTTC. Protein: CAITSGWASGANVLTF.

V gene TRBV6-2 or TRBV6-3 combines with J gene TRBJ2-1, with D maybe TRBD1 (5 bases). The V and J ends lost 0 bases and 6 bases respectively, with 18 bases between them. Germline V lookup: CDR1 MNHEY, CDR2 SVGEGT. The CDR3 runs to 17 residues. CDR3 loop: CASSYSLGLTEFNEQFF. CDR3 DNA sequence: TGTGCCAGCAGTTACTCCTTGGGGCTAACCGAATTCAATGAGCAGTTCTTC.